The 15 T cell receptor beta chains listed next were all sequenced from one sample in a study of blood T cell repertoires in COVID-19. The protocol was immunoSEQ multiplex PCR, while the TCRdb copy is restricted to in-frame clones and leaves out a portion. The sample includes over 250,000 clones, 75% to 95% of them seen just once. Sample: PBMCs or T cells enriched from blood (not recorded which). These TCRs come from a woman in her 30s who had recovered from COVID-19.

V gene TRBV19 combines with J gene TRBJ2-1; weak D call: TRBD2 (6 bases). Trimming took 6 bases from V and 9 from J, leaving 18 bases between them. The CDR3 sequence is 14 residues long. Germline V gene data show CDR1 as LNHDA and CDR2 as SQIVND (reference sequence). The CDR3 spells CASSPGLGAGEQFF. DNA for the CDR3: TGTGCCAGTAGCCCGGGACTCGGGGCCGGTGAGCAGTTCTTC.

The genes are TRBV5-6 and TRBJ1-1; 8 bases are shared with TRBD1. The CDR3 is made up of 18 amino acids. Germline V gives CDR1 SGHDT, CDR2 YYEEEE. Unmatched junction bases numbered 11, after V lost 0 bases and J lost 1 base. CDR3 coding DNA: TGTGCCAGCAGCTTGGTAGTGTGGGGACAGGAGACGAACACTGAAGCTTTCTTT. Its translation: CASSLVVWGQETNTEAFF.

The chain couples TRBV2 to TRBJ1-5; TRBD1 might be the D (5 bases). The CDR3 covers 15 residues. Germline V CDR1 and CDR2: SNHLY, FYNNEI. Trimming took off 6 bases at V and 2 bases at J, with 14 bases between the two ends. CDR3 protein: CASSAGRSGNQPQHF. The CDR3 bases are TGTGCCAGCAGCGCGGGACGGTCCGGCAATCAGCCCCAGCATTTT.

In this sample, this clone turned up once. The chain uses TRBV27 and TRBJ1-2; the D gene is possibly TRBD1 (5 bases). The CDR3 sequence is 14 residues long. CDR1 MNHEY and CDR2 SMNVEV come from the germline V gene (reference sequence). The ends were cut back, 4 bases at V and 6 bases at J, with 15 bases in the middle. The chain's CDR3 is CASSSRVGPNGYTF. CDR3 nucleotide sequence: TGTGCCAGCAGTTCCAGGGTGGGCCCTAATGGCTACACCTTC.

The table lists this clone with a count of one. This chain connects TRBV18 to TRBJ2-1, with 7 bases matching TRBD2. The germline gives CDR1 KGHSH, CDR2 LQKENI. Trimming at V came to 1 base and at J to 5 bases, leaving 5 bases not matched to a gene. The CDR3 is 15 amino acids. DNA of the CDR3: TGTGCCAGCTCACCACGGGGAGGGCCTGACAATGAGCAGTTCTTC. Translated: CASSPRGGPDNEQFF.

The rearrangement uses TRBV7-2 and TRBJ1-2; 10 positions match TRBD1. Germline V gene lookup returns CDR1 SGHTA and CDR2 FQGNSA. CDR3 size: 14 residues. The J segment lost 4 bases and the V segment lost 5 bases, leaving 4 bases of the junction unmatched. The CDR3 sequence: CASSADRGIYGYTF. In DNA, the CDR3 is TGTGCCAGCAGCGCGGACAGGGGGATCTATGGCTACACCTTC.

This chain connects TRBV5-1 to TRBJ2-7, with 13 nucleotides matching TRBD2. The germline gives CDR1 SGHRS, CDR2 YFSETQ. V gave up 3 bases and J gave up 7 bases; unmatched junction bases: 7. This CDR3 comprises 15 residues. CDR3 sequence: CASSSGLAGVGEQYF. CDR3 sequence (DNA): TGCGCCAGCAGCTCTGGACTAGCGGGAGTGGGGGAGCAGTACTTC.

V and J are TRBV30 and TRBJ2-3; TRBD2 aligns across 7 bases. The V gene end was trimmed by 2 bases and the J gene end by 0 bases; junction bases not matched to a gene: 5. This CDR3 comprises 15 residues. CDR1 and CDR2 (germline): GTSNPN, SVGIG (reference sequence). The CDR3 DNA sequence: TGTGCCTGGAGTACGACTAGCAGAAGCACAGATACGCAGTATTTT. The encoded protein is CAWSTTSRSTDTQYF.

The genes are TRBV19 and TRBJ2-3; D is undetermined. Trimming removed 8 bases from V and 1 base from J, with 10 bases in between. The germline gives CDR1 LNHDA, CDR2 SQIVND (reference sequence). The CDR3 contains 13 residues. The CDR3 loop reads CASRPFGTDTQYF. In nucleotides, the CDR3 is TGTGCCAGTCGTCCCTTTGGCACAGATACGCAGTATTTT. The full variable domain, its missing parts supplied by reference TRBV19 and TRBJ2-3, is DGGITQSPKYLFRKEGQNVTLSCEQNLNHDAMYWYRQDPGQGLRLIYYSQIVNDFQKGDIAEGYSVSREKKESFPLTVTSAQKNPTAFYLCASRPFGTDTQYFGPGTRLTVL.

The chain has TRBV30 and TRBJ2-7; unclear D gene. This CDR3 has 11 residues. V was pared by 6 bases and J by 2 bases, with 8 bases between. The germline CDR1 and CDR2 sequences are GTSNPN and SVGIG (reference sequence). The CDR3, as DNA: TGTGCCTGTACCACTGCCTACGAGCAGTACTTC. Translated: CACTTAYEQYF.

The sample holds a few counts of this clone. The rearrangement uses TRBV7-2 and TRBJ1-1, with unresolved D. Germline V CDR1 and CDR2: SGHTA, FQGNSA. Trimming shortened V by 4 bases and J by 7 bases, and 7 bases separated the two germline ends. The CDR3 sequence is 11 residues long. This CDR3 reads CASSSRGEAFF. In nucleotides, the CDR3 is TGTGCCAGCAGCTCCCGCGGTGAAGCTTTCTTT.

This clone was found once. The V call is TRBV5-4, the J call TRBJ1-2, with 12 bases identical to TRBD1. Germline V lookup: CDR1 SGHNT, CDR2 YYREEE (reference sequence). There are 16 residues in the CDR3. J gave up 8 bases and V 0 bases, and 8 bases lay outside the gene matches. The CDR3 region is CASSLERGQGAWGYTF. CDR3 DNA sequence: TGTGCCAGCAGCTTGGAACGGGGACAGGGGGCGTGGGGCTACACCTTC.

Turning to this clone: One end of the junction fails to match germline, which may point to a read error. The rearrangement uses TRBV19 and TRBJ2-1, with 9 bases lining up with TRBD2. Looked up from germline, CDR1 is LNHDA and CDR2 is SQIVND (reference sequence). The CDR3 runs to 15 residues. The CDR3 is CASSASGISNNEQFF. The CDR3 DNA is TGTGCCAGTAGTGCTAGCGGGATCTCCAACAATGAGCAGTTCTTC.

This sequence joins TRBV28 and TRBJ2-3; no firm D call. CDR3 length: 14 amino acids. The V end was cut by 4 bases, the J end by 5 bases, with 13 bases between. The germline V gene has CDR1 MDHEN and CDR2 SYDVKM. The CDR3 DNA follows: TGTGCCAGCAGTTCCGGTCGTGTAGAAGATACGCAGTATTTT. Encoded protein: CASSSGRVEDTQYF.

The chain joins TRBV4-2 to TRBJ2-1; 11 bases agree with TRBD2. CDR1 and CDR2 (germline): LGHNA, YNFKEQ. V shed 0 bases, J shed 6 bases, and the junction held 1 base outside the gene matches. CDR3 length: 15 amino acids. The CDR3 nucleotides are TGTGCCAGCAGCCAAGAGGGGACTAGCGGCAATGAGCAGTTCTTC. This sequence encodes CASSQEGTSGNEQFF.